This TCR beta chain derives from a study of cytomegalovirus exposure and HLA in healthy donors. Findings of the study overall: With DRB1 most and HLA-C fewest, TCR association rates differed between HLA loci in a later analysis. Common viral pathogens (according to a later analysis) appeared linked to several of the most significant clusters.

Each donor's status was that of a healthy bone marrow donor. Only one count was recorded for this clone. Its specificity is unknown. Vbeta (60) and Jbeta (13) primers were used in the PCR. Sequenced by immunoSEQ multiplex PCR; TCRdb stores in-frame clones only, minus some. Altogether around 200,000 clones are present, 55% to 65% being singletons, with the ten largest covering just under 3%. This clonotype was sampled from a middle-aged man in good health and CMV-seronegative. Sequenced material: PBMCs.

CDR3 DNA: TGTGCCAGCAGCTTAGCTCCGGGACAGGGGTCGCACGAGCAGTACTTC. It is translated as CASSLAPGQGSHEQYF. This sequence joins TRBV7-9 and TRBJ2-7, with 10 bases fitting TRBD1. There are 16 residues in the CDR3. Trimming at V came to 0 bases and at J to 5 bases, leaving 7 bases not matched to a gene. CDR1 SEHNR and CDR2 FQNEAQ come from the germline V gene (reference sequence).